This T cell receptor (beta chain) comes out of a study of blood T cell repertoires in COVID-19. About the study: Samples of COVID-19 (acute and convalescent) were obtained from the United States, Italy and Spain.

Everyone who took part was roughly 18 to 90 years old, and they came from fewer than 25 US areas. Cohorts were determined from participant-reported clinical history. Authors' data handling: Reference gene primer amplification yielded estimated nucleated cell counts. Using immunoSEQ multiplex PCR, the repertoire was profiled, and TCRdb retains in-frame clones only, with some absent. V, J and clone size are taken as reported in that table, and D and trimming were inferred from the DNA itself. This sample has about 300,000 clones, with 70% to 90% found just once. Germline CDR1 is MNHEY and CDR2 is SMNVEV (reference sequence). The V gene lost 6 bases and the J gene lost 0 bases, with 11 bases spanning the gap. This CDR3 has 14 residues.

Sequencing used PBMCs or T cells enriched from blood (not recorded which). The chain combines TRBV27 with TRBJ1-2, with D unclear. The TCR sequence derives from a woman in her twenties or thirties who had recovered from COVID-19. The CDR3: CASSGLGANYGYTF. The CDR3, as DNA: TGTGCCAGCAGCGGGTTAGGAGCTAACTATGGCTACACCTTC.